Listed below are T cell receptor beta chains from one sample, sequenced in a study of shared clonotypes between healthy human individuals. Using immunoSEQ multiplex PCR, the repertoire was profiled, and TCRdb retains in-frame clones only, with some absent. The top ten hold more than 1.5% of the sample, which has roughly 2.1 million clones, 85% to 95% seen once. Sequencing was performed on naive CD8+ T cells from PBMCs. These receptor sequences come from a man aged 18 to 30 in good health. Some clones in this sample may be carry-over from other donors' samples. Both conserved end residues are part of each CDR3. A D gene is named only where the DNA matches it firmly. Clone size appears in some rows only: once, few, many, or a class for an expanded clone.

CDR3: CASSEAGLRPYEQYF
DNA: TGTGCCAGCAGTGAGGCGGGACTTCGACCCTACGAGCAGTACTTC
size: once
V: TRBV6-1
J: TRBJ2-7
D: NA

CDR3: CASSPWPLTEQYF
DNA: TGTGCCAGCAGCCCCTGGCCGCTCACGGAGCAGTACTTC
size: NA
V: TRBV7-3
J: TRBJ2-7
D: NA

CDR3: CASSLLPTSLQYF
DNA: TGTGCCAGCAGTTTACTACCCACTAGCCTACAGTACTTC
size: once
V: TRBV28
J: TRBJ2-7
D: NA

CDR3: CASGLGLGRNEQFF
DNA: TGTGCTAGTGGTTTGGGACTAGGCCGCAATGAGCAGTTCTTC
size: NA
V: TRBV12-5
J: TRBJ2-1
D: NA

CDR3: CASSVDGGQETQYF
DNA: TGTGCCAGCAGCGTAGATGGGGGCCAAGAGACCCAGTACTTC
size: NA
V: TRBV9
J: TRBJ2-5
D: NA

CDR3: CSVAVTGRYEQYF
DNA: TGCAGCGTAGCAGTTACAGGGAGGTACGAGCAGTACTTC
size: NA
V: TRBV29-1
J: TRBJ2-7
D: NA

CDR3: CASRRKLAGANTGELFF
DNA: TGTGCCAGCAGACGAAAACTAGCGGGAGCGAACACCGGGGAGCTGTTTTTT
size: NA
V: TRBV7-9
J: TRBJ2-2
D: TRBD2

CDR3: CSVYSRQIYGYTF
DNA: TGCAGCGTCTACTCCCGACAGATCTATGGCTACACCTTC
size: NA
V: TRBV29-1
J: TRBJ1-2
D: NA

CDR3: CASSLLAGDYEQYF
DNA: TGTGCCAGCAGCCTTCTAGCGGGAGATTACGAGCAGTACTTC
size: NA
V: TRBV7-9
J: TRBJ2-7
D: TRBD2

CDR3: CSVGLTGGFLYEQYF
DNA: TGCAGCGTTGGCCTGACAGGGGGCTTTCTCTACGAGCAGTACTTC
size: NA
V: TRBV29-1
J: TRBJ2-7
D: TRBD1

CDR3: CASSSNGAPAKAFF
DNA: TGCGCCAGCAGCTCCAATGGCGCCCCCGCAAAAGCTTTCTTT
size: NA
V: TRBV5-1
J: TRBJ1-1
D: NA

CDR3: CASSEGSNQPQHF
DNA: TGTGCCAGCTCCGAAGGGAGCAATCAGCCCCAGCATTTT
size: NA
V: TRBV9
J: TRBJ1-5
D: NA

CDR3: CASSIWPRSGNTIYF
DNA: TGTGCCAGTAGTATATGGCCCAGAAGTGGAAACACCATATATTTT
size: NA
V: TRBV19
J: TRBJ1-3
D: NA

CDR3: CASSLKVSSTGELFF
DNA: TGTGCCAGCAGTTTAAAAGTGTCTAGCACCGGGGAGCTGTTTTTT
size: NA
V: TRBV28
J: TRBJ2-2
D: NA

CDR3: CASSLADPGEKLFF
DNA: TGCGCCAGCAGCTTAGCAGATCCTGGTGAAAAACTGTTTTTT
size: NA
V: TRBV5-1
J: TRBJ1-4
D: NA

CDR3: CSVGPGMETGELFF
DNA: TGCAGCGTTGGGCCAGGGATGGAGACCGGGGAGCTGTTTTTT
size: NA
V: TRBV29-1
J: TRBJ2-2
D: NA

CDR3: CASSLLGEVAGTGELFF
DNA: TGTGCCAGCAGCTTATTGGGGGAGGTAGCGGGGACCGGGGAGCTGTTTTTT
size: NA
V: TRBV7-6
J: TRBJ2-2
D: TRBD2

CDR3: CASSSRDRGLYNEQFF
DNA: TGTGCCAGCAGCTCCAGAGACAGGGGGCTCTACAATGAGCAGTTCTTC
size: NA
V: TRBV11-2
J: TRBJ2-1
D: TRBD1

CDR3: CASSPPEFRYPEAFF
DNA: TGCGCCAGCAGCCCCCCCGAGTTTAGGTATCCTGAAGCTTTCTTT
size: NA
V: TRBV4-1
J: TRBJ1-1
D: NA

CDR3: CASSWGTAGELFF
DNA: TGTGCCAGCAGCTGGGGGACAGCCGGGGAGCTGTTTTTT
size: NA
V: TRBV5-6
J: TRBJ2-2
D: TRBD1

CDR3: CASSPRARETHEQFF
DNA: TGTGCCAGCAGCCCGAGGGCCCGCGAGACCCATGAGCAGTTCTTC
size: once
V: TRBV27
J: TRBJ2-1
D: NA

CDR3: CSVEGLAGGIADTQYF
DNA: TGCAGCGTTGAAGGACTAGCGGGAGGTATAGCAGATACGCAGTATTTT
size: NA
V: TRBV29-1
J: TRBJ2-3
D: TRBD2

CDR3: CASSVGGTGNTEAFF
DNA: TGTGCCAGCAGCGTAGGGGGGACGGGAAACACTGAAGCTTTCTTT
size: NA
V: TRBV9
J: TRBJ1-1
D: NA

CDR3: CASAQEGTGRANTEAFF
DNA: TGCGCCAGCGCACAAGAAGGGACAGGGAGGGCGAACACTGAAGCTTTCTTT
size: NA
V: TRBV4-1
J: TRBJ1-1
D: TRBD1

CDR3: CASSGTASNQPQHF
DNA: TGTGCCAGCAGCGGGACAGCTAGCAATCAGCCCCAGCATTTT
size: NA
V: TRBV6-5
J: TRBJ1-5
D: TRBD1

CDR3: CAAAVISGTDTQYF
DNA: TGTGCCGCGGCTGTCATAAGCGGCACAGATACGCAGTATTTT
size: NA
V: TRBV6-5
J: TRBJ2-3
D: NA

CDR3: CASSVEAGASTDTQYF
DNA: TGTGCCAGCAGCGTAGAGGCAGGGGCTAGCACAGATACGCAGTATTTT
size: once
V: TRBV9
J: TRBJ2-3
D: NA

CDR3: CASSPDRGHEQYF
DNA: TGTGCCAGCAGTCCCGACAGGGGCCACGAGCAGTACTTC
size: NA
V: TRBV27
J: TRBJ2-7
D: TRBD1

CDR3: CASSLSRLNTEAFF
DNA: TGTGCCAGCAGCTTGAGCAGATTGAACACTGAAGCTTTCTTT
size: NA
V: TRBV5-5
J: TRBJ1-1
D: NA

CDR3: CASSLAGMPYNEQFF
DNA: TGTGCCAGCAGCTTAGCGGGAATGCCCTACAATGAGCAGTTCTTC
size: NA
V: TRBV7-8
J: TRBJ2-1
D: NA

CDR3: CASSLLASGPYEQYF
DNA: TGTGCCAGCAGCCTCCTGGCTAGCGGTCCCTACGAGCAGTACTTC
size: NA
V: TRBV4-2
J: TRBJ2-7
D: TRBD2

CDR3: CASSLSLTNTEAFF
DNA: TGTGCCAGCAGCTTATCATTGACCAACACTGAAGCTTTCTTT
size: NA
V: TRBV11-2
J: TRBJ1-1
D: NA

CDR3: CASSSPHRQGPYEQYF
DNA: TGTGCCAGCAGCTCGCCCCACCGACAGGGCCCCTACGAGCAGTACTTC
size: NA
V: TRBV5-6
J: TRBJ2-7
D: TRBD1

CDR3: CASSGRDTLQETQYF
DNA: TGTGCCAGCAGCGGGAGGGACACCCTCCAAGAGACCCAGTACTTC
size: NA
V: TRBV9
J: TRBJ2-5
D: NA

CDR3: CASSLLGDGYTF
DNA: TGTGCCAGCAGTTTACTAGGGGATGGCTACACCTTC
size: NA
V: TRBV28
J: TRBJ1-2
D: NA

CDR3: CASKFLAGDVGELFF
DNA: TGTGCCAGCAAATTTCTAGCGGGAGATGTCGGGGAGCTGTTTTTT
size: NA
V: TRBV11-2
J: TRBJ2-2
D: TRBD2

CDR3: CASSLGWGPNQPQHF
DNA: TGTGCCAGCAGCTTGGGATGGGGCCCCAATCAGCCCCAGCATTTT
size: NA
V: TRBV5-6
J: TRBJ1-5
D: NA

CDR3: CASSEATGMNTEAFF
DNA: TGTGCCAGCAGTGAGGCGACAGGTATGAACACTGAAGCTTTCTTT
size: NA
V: TRBV2
J: TRBJ1-1
D: NA